These 6 T cell receptor beta chains share one sample of origin, sequenced in a study of graft-versus-host responses after intestinal transplantation. Antigens for these TCRs are unknown. Libraries were prepared by immunoSEQ multiplex PCR; TCRdb keeps only in-frame clonotypes and omits some of them. This table holds around 78,000 clones, about nine tenths found once. Material: unstimulated CD8+ T cells sorted from spleen or lymph node cells, obtained before transplant. Every receptor here comes from a human donor who was the organ donor for an intestinal transplant.

This chain uses TRBV11-2 with TRBJ2-5; D is undetermined. V was shortened by 4 bases and J by 1 base, with 7 bases between the two germline ends. CDR1 and CDR2 (germline): SGHAT, FQNNGV. The CDR3 extends over 13 amino acids. CDR3 residues: CASSSILQETQYF. The CDR3 DNA is TGTGCCAGCAGCTCTATCCTCCAAGAGACCCAGTACTTC. Combining the CDR3 with reference TRBV11-2 and TRBJ2-5 gives the whole variable domain EAGVAQSPRYKIIEKRQSVAFWCNPISGHATLYWYQQILGQGPKLLIQFQNNGVVDDSQLPKDRFSAERLKGVDSTLKIQPAKLEDSAVYLCASSSILQETQYFGPGTRLLVL.

J is TRBJ2-1 and V is TRBV28, with TRBD2 matching 11 bases. From germline, CDR1 is MDHEN and CDR2 SYDVKM. The CDR3 covers 15 residues. V lost 5 bases, J lost 7 bases, and 7 bases stayed unmatched. CDR3 loop: CASSLSGGAWNEQFF. The CDR3 DNA follows: TGTGCCAGCAGTCTTAGCGGGGGGGCCTGGAATGAGCAGTTCTTC.

As regards this clone: The junction shows a germline mismatch at one end, possibly a read error. The same CDR3 can be traced to other DNA sequences in this sample. The rearrangement uses TRBV5-6 and TRBJ2-1; 13 positions match TRBD2. This CDR3 comprises 19 residues. Germline V gene lookup returns CDR1 SGHDT and CDR2 YYEEEE. Here the CDR3 reads CASSLGPTSGGTRGNEQFF. The CDR3 DNA sequence: TGCGCCAGCAGCCTGGGCCCGACTAGCGGGGGGACACGAGGTAATGAGCAGTTCTTC.

V gene TRBV6-4 combines with J gene TRBJ2-2, with D perhaps TRBD1 (6 bases). V lost 0 bases, J lost 4 bases, and 6 bases lay in between. The V gene's germline CDR1 is MRHNA and CDR2 SNTAGT. CDR3 length equals 14 residues. CDR3 amino acids: CASSDSGGTGELFF. The CDR3 coding sequence is TGTGCCAGCAGTGACTCAGGGGGCACCGGGGAGCTGTTTTTT.

V gene TRBV19 combines with J gene TRBJ2-2; no clear D. Trimming cost V 1 base and J 4 bases, with 13 bases left between them. CDR1 LNHDA and CDR2 SQIVND come from the germline V gene (reference sequence). There are 16 residues in the CDR3. CDR3 in amino acids: CASSIVTDRSTGELFF. CDR3 nucleotide sequence: TGTGCCAGTAGTATAGTCACCGATCGGAGCACCGGGGAGCTGTTTTTT.

This chain links TRBV4-1 with TRBJ1-2, with 7 bases fitting TRBD1. CDR3 length: 14 residues. V lost 4 bases and J lost 6; bases outside the gene matches: 8. Per the germline V gene, CDR1 is MGHRA and CDR2 is YSYEKL. The CDR3 DNA is TGCGCCAGCAGCCCGAAGACAGGGAGGAATGGCTACACCTTC. Translated, it gives CASSPKTGRNGYTF.